This TCR beta chain was documented in a study of blood T cells in healthy people across ages. The study, taken as a whole, reports: Researchers said unsorted PBMCs prevented a conclusive naive versus antigen-experienced comparison.

Germline loops: CDR1 MNHEY, CDR2 SMNVEV (reference sequence). This CDR3 is 14 amino acids long. The V segment lost 8 bases and the J segment 7 bases; nucleotides outside the gene matches: 14. Sample-barcoded 5' priming and a J-beta primer mix drove a second PCR of roughly 6 to 12 cycles. One entry per CDR3 protein, called by TCRdb with MiXCR from the 5' RACE reads. This table holds about 970,000 distinct CDR3 sequences, 51% found once. This clonotype was observed a few times. Antigen specificity is unknown. Sequencing input: blood. The chain has TRBV27 and TRBJ2-7; 7 bases fit TRBD1. The source is a woman aged 60-70 years in good health. CDR3 sequence (DNA): TGTGCCAGCTCCTTGGCCGACAGGGCTAAGGAGCAGTACTTC. Its protein product is CASSLADRAKEQYF.